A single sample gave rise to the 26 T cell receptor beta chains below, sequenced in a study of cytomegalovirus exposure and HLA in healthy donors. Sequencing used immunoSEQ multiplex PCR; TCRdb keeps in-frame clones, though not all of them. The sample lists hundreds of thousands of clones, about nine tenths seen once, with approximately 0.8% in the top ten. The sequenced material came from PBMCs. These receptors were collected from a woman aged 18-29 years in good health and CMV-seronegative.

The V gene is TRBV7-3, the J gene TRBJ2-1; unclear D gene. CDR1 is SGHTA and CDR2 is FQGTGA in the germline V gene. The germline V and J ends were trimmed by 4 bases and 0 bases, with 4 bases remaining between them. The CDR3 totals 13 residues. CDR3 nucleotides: TGTGCCAGCAGCTCTAACTCCTACAATGAGCAGTTCTTC. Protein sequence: CASSSNSYNEQFF.

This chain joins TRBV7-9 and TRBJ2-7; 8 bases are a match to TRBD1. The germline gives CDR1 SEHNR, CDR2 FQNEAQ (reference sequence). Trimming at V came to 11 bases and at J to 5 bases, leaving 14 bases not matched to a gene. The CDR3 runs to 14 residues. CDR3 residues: CASHFADRDHEQYF. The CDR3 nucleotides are TGTGCCTCCCACTTCGCGGACAGGGACCACGAGCAGTACTTC.

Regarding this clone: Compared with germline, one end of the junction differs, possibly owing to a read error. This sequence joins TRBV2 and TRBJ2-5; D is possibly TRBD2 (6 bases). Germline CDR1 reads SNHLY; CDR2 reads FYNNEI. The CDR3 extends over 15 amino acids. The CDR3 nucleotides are TGTGCCAGCAGTCAAGCCCTCGCGGGACAAGAGACCCAGTACTTC. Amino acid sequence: CASSQALAGQETQYF.

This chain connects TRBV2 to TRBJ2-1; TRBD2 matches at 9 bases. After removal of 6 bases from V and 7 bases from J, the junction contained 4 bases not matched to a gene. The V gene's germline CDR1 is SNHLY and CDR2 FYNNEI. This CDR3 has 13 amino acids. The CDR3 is CASRTSGRNEQFF. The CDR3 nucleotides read TGTGCCAGCAGGACTAGCGGTAGAAATGAGCAGTTCTTC.

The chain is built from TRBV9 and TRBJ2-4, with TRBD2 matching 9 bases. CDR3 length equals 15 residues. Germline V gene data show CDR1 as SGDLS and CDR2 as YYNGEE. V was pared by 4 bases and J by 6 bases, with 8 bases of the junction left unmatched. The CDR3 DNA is TGTGCCAGCAGCCGGGACCGCGGGAGGGGAAACATTCAGTACTTC. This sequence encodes CASSRDRGRGNIQYF.

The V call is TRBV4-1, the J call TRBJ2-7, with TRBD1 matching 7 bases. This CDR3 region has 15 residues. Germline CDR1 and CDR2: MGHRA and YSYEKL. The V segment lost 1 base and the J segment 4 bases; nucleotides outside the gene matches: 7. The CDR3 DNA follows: TGCGCCAGCAGCCAAGTGGCCCAGGGGGAATACGAGCAGTACTTC. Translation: CASSQVAQGEYEQYF.

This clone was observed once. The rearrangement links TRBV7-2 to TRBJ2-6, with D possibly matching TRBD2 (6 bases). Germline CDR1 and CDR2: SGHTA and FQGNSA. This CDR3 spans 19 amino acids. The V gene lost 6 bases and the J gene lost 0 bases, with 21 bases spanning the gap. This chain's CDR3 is CASSLRLTSLSSGANVLTF. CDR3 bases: TGTGCCAGCAGTCTGAGGTTGACTAGTCTTAGCTCTGGGGCCAACGTCCTGACTTTC.

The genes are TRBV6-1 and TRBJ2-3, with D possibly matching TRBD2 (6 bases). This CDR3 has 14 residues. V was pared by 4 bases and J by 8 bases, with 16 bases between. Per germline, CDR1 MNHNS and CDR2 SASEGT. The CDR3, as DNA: TGTGCCAGCAGTGCTGAGGGGTGGGGAGGTACGCAGTATTTT. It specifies CASSAEGWGGTQYF.

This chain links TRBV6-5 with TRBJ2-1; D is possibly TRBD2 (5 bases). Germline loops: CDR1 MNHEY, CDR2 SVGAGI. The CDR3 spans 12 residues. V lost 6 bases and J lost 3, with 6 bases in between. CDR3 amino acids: CASRAGYNEQFF. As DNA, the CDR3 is TGTGCCAGCAGGGCGGGCTACAATGAGCAGTTCTTC.

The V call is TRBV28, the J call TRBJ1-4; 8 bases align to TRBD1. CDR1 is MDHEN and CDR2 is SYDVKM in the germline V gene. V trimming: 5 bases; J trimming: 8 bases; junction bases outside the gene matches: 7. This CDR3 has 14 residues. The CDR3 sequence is CASSLTGGDEKLFF. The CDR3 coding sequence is TGTGCCAGCAGTCTAACAGGGGGTGACGAAAAACTGTTTTTT.

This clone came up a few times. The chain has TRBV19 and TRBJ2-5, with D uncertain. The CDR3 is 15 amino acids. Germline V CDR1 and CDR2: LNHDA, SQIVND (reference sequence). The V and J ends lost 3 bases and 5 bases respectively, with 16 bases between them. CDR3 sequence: CASSIQARRMETQYF. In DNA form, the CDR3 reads TGTGCCAGTAGTATTCAGGCCAGAAGGATGGAGACCCAGTACTTC.

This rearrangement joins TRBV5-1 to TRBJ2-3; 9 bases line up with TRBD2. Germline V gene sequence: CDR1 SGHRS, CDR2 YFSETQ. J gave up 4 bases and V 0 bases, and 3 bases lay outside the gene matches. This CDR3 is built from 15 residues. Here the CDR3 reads CASSLEGLAPDTQYF. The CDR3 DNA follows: TGCGCCAGCAGCTTGGAGGGACTAGCCCCAGATACGCAGTATTTT.

The CDR3 loop reads CASSEDRNTEAFF. The DNA for the CDR3 is TGTGCCAGCAGCGAGGACAGGAACACTGAAGCTTTCTTT. The J gene is TRBJ1-1, the V gene TRBV5-4, with D possibly TRBD1 on 6 matching bases. Germline CDR1 is SGHNT and CDR2 is YYREEE (reference sequence). Between the trimmed V and J ends, which lost 4 bases and 1 base, there was a span of 8 bases. This CDR3 comprises 13 residues.

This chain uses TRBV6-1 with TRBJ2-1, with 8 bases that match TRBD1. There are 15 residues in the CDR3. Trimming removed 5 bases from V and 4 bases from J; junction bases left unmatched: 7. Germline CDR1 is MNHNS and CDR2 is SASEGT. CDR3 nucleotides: TGTGCCAGCAGTCGACAGGGGCCATCTTACAATGAGCAGTTCTTC. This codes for CASSRQGPSYNEQFF.

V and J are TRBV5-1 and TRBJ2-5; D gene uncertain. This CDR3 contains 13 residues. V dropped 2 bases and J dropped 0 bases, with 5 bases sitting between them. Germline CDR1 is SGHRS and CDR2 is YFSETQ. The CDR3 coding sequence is TGCGCCAGCAGCTTAACAGACCAAGAGACCCAGTACTTC. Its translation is CASSLTDQETQYF.

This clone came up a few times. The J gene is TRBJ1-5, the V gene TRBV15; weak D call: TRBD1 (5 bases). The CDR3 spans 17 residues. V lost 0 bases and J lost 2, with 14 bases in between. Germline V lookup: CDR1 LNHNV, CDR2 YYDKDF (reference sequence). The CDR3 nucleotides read TGTGCCACCAGCAGAGATGGGAGGCCGGGGGGCAATCAGCCCCAGCATTTT. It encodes CATSRDGRPGGNQPQHF.

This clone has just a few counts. CDR3 DNA: TGTGCCAGCAGCCTTGGACAGGGCTATGAGCAGTTCTTC. Protein sequence: CASSLGQGYEQFF. This chain uses TRBV7-8 with TRBJ2-1; 8 bases line up with TRBD1. J lost 8 bases, V lost 5 bases, and 5 bases had no gene match. Germline assignment: CDR1 SGHVS and CDR2 FQNEAQ. The CDR3 extends over 13 amino acids.

DNA for the CDR3: TGCGCCAGCAGCCGACAGGGGAGTAACTATGGCTACACCTTC. This gives the protein CASSRQGSNYGYTF. The rearrangement joins TRBV4-1 to TRBJ1-2; 8 bases are a match to TRBD1. The junction had 2 bases not matched to a gene; V was cut back by 4 bases and J by 1 base. From germline, CDR1 is MGHRA and CDR2 YSYEKL. The CDR3 runs 14 residues.

The CDR3 nucleotides read TGTGCCAGCAGGGACAGGGAATTAACTGAAGCTTTCTTT. Its translation: CASRDRELTEAFF. The chain uses TRBV2 and TRBJ1-1; the match to TRBD1 covers 8 bases. Trimming cost V 6 bases and J 5 bases; bases outside gene matches: 5. There are 13 residues in the CDR3. Germline CDR1 and CDR2: SNHLY and FYNNEI.

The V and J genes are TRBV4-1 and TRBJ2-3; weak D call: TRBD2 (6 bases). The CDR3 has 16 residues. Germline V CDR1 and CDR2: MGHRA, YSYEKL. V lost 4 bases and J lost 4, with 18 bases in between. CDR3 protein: CASSRLAGGVPDTQYF. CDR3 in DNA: TGCGCCAGCAGCCGCTTAGCTGGAGGGGTTCCAGATACGCAGTATTTT.

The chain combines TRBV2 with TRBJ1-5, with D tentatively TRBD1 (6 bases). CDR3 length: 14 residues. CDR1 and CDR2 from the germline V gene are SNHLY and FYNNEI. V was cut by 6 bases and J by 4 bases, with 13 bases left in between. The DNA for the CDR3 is TGTGCCAGCAGGAAGGGGGGGCCGAATCAGCCCCAGCATTTT. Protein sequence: CASRKGGPNQPQHF.

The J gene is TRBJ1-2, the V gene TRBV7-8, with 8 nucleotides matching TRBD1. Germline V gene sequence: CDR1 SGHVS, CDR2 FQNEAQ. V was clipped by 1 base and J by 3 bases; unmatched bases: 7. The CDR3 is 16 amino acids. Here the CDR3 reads CASSLGSTGDDYGYTF. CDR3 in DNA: TGTGCCAGCAGCTTAGGGTCGACAGGGGACGACTATGGCTACACCTTC.

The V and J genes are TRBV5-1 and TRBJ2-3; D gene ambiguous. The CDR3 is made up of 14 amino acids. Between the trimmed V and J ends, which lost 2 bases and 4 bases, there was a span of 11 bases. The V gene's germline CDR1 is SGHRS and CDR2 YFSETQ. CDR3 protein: CASSLTKAPDTQYF. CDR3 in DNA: TGCGCCAGCAGCTTAACTAAAGCGCCAGATACGCAGTATTTT. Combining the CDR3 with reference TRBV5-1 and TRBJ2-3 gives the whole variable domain KAGVTQTPRYLIKTRGQQVTLSCSPISGHRSVSWYQQTPGQGLQFLFEYFSETQRNKGNFPGRFSGRQFSNSRSEMNVSTLELGDSALYLCASSLTKAPDTQYFGPGTRLTVL.

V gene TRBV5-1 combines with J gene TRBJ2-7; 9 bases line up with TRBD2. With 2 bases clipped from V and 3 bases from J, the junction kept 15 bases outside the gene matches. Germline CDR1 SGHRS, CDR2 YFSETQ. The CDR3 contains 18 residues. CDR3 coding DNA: TGCGCCAGCAGCTTCCTCCCCTTCGCGGGGGGGCAACTCTACGAGCAGTACTTC. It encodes CASSFLPFAGGQLYEQYF. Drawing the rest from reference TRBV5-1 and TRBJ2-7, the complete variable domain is KAGVTQTPRYLIKTRGQQVTLSCSPISGHRSVSWYQQTPGQGLQFLFEYFSETQRNKGNFPGRFSGRQFSNSRSEMNVSTLELGDSALYLCASSFLPFAGGQLYEQYFGPGTRLTVT.

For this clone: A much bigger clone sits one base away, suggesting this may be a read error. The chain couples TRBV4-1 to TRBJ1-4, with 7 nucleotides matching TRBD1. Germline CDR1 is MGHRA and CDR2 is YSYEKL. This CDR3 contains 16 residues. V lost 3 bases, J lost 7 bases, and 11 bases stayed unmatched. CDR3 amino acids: CASSQETGLGAEKLFF. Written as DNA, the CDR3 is TGCGCCAGCAGCCAGGAGACAGGGCTCGGCGCTGAAAAACTGTTTTTT.

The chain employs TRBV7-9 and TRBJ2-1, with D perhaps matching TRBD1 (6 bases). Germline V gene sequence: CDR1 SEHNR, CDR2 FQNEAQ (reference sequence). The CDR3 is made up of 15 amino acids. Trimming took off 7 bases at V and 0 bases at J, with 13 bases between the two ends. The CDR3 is CASTQTGSSYNEQFF. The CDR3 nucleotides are TGTGCCAGCACCCAGACAGGAAGCTCCTACAATGAGCAGTTCTTC.